A single sample is the source of the 3 T cell receptor beta chains below, sequenced in a study of cytomegalovirus exposure and HLA in healthy donors. With 60 Vbeta and 13 Jbeta primers, the PCR was carried out. Generated by immunoSEQ multiplex PCR, the TCRdb table keeps only in-frame clones and is missing some. The table records about 130,000 clones, over 80% of them present only once. The sequenced sample consisted of PBMCs. The receptor source for this set is a boy aged 5 to 17 in good health and CMV-seronegative.

This chain joins TRBV5-6 and TRBJ1-4; 7 nucleotides align to TRBD1. The CDR3 runs 16 residues. V trimming: 4 bases; J trimming: 6 bases; junction bases outside the gene matches: 12. Germline CDR1 is SGHDT and CDR2 is YYEEEE. This CDR3 reads CASSPTRTGVDEKLFF. CDR3 bases: TGTGCCAGCAGCCCCACCCGAACAGGGGTGGATGAAAAACTGTTTTTT.

The V gene is TRBV23-1, the J gene TRBJ1-2; perhaps TRBD1 as D (5 bases). TRBV23-1 is an open reading frame whose function is uncertain. Trimming took 10 bases from V and 8 from J, leaving 14 bases between them. This CDR3 spans 11 amino acids. The CDR3 is CATGTREGYTF. CDR3 in DNA: TGCGCCACCGGTACCAGGGAAGGCTACACCTTC.

The CDR3: CASIKRDSTDTQYF. The DNA for the CDR3 is TGTGCCAGCATCAAGCGGGATAGCACAGATACGCAGTATTTT. This chain joins TRBV6-1 and TRBJ2-3; the match to TRBD2 covers 7 bases. The CDR3 consists of 14 residues. The V gene's germline CDR1 is MNHNS and CDR2 SASEGT. Unmatched junction bases numbered 4, after V lost 7 bases and J lost 0 bases.